The clone carrying this T cell receptor (beta chain) was detected once. What it binds is not known. This record comes from a study of STAT5B mutations in CD4+ large granular lymphocyte leukemia. Buffy coats from healthy blood donors served as controls. Authors' processing steps: A productive frequency of 2.59 x 10-5 was the lowest detectable. Profiling relied on immunoSEQ multiplex PCR, and the TCRdb table lists in-frame clones only, not all of them. D and trimming come from the DNA, and the V and J calls and clone size come from that table. Of about 21,000 clones in the sample, 60% to 80% were seen once. Study results and limitations: Main leukemic clonotypes were patient-specific, but roughly 26% appeared at low frequency elsewhere. Compared with healthy controls (2/35), patient top clones favored TRBV06 (8/27).

With 6 bases clipped from V and 5 bases from J, the junction kept 7 bases outside the gene matches. CDR3 length: 14 residues. Germline V gene data show CDR1 as WSHSY and CDR2 as SAAADI. The clonotype comes from a human donor in good health. The source material was CD4+ T cells from blood buffy coats. The chain links TRBV10-2 to TRBJ2-7; 10 nucleotides agree with TRBD1. In DNA, the CDR3 is TGCGCCAGCAGCCTTGGACAGGGGGTCCACGAGCAGTACTTC. This encodes CASSLGQGVHEQYF.